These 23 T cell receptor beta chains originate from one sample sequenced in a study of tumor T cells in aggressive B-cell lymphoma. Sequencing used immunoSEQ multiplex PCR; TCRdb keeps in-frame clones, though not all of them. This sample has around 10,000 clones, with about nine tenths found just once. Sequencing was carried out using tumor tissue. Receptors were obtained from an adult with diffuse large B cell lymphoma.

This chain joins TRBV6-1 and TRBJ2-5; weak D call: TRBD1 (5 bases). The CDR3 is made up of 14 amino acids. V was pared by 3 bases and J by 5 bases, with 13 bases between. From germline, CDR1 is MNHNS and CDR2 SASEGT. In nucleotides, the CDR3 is TGTGCCAGCAGTGATACCAGCTGGGGCGAGACCCAGTACTTC. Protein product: CASSDTSWGETQYF.

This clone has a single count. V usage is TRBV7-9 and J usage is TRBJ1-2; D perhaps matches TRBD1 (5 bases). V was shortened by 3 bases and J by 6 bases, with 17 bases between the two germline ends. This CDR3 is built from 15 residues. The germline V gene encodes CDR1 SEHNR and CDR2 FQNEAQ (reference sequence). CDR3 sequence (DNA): TGTGCCAGCAGCTTGGGCTCTGGGGGGTATCATGGCTACACCTTC. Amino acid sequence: CASSLGSGGYHGYTF.

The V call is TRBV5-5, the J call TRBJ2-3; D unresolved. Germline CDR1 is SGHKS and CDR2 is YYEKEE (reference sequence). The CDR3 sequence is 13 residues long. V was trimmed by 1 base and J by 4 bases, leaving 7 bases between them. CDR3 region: CASSLFLADTQYF. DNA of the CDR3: TGTGCCAGCAGCTTGTTTCTAGCAGATACGCAGTATTTT.

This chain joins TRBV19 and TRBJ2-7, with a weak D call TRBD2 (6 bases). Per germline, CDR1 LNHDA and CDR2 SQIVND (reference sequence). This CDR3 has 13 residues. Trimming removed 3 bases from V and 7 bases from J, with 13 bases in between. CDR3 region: CASSIQLGREQYF. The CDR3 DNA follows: TGTGCCAGTAGTATTCAACTGGGGAGGGAGCAGTACTTC.

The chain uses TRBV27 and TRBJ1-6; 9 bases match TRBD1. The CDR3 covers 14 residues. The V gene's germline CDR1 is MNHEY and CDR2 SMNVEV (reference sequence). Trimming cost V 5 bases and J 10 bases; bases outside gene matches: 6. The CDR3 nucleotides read TGTGCCAGCAGTCTGGACAGGGGTTGGTCACCCCTCCACTTT. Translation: CASSLDRGWSPLHF.

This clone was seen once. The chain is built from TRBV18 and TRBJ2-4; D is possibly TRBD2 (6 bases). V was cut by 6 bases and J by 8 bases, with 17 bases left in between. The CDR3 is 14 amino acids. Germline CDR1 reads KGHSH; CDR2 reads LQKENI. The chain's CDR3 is CASSPRRGEDIQYF. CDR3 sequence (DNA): TGTGCCAGCTCCCCGAGGAGGGGAGAGGACATTCAGTACTTC.

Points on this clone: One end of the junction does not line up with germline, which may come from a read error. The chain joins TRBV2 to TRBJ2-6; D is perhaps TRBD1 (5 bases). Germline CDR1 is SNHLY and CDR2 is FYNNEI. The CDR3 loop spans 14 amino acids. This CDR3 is CASSDRSGADVLTF. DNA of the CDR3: TGTGCCAGCAGTGACCGCTCTGGGGCCGACGTCCTGACTTTC.

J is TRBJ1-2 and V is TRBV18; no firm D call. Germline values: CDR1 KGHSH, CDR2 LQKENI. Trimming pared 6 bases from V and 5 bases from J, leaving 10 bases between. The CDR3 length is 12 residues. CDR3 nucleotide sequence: TGTGCCAGCTCCCCAGACGGGTATGGCTACACCTTC. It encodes CASSPDGYGYTF.

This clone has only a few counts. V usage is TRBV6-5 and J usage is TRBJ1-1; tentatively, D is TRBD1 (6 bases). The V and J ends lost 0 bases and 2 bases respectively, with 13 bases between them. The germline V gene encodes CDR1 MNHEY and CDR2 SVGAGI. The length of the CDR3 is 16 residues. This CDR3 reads CASSYSFTGINTEAFF. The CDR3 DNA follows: TGTGCCAGCAGTTACTCTTTTACAGGGATAAACACTGAAGCTTTCTTT.

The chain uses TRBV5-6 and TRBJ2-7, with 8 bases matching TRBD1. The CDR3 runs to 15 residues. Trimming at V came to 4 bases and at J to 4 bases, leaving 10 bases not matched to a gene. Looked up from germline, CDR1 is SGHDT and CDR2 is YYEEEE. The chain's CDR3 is CASSPLDRDLYEQYF. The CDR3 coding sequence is TGTGCCAGCAGCCCTTTGGACAGGGATCTTTACGAGCAGTACTTC.

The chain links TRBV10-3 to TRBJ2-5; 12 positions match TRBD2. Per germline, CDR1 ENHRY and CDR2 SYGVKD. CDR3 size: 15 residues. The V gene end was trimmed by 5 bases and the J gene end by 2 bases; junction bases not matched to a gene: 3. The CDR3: CAISLLAGGQETQYF. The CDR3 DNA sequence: TGTGCCATCAGTCTTCTAGCGGGGGGGCAAGAGACCCAGTACTTC.

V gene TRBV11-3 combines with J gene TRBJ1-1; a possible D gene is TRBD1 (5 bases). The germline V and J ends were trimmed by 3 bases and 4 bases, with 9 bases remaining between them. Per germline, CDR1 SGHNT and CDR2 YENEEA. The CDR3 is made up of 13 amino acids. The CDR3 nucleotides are TGTGCCAGCAGCTTCGGGGGGACCACTGAAGCTTTCTTT. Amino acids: CASSFGGTTEAFF.

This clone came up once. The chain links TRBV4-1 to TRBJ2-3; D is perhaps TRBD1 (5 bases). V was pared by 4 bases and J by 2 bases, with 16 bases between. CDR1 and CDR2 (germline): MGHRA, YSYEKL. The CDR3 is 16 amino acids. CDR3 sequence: CASSPLRTLSTDTQYF. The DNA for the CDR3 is TGCGCCAGCAGCCCCCTGAGGACACTATCCACAGATACGCAGTATTTT.

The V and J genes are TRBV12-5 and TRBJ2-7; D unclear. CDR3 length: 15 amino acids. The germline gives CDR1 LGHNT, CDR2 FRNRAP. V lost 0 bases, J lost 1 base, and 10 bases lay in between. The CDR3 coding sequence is TGTGCTAGTGGTTTGGTACTCCGGGTATCCTACGAGCAGTACTTC. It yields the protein CASGLVLRVSYEQYF.

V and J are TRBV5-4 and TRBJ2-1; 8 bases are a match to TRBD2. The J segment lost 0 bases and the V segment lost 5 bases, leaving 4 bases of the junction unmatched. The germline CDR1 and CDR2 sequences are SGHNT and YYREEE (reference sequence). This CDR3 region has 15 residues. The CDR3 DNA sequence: TGTGCCAGCAGACGAAGCGGGAGCTCCTACAATGAGCAGTTCTTC. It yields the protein CASRRSGSSYNEQFF.

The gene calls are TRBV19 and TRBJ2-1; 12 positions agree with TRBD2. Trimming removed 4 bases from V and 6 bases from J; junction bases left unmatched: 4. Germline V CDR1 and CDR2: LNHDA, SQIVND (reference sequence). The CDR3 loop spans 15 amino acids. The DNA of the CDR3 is TGTGCCAGTAGTACCCTAGCGGGAGGGGGCAATGAGCAGTTCTTC. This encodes CASSTLAGGGNEQFF.

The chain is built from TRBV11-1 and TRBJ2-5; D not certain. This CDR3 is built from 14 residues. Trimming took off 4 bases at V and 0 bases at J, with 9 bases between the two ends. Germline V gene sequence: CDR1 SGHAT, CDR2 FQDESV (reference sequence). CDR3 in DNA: TGTGCCAGCAGCTCCCCCTCGTACCAAGAGACCCAGTACTTC. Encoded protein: CASSSPSYQETQYF.

In DNA, the CDR3 is TGTGCCAGCAGCTTGGAACGGGGGGGATTGGCGGAGACCCAGTACTTC. Residues: CASSLERGGLAETQYF. The chain joins TRBV5-6 to TRBJ2-5; 8 bases agree with TRBD2. V gave up 0 bases and J gave up 5 bases; unmatched junction bases: 9. CDR3 length: 16 amino acids. Germline V lookup: CDR1 SGHDT, CDR2 YYEEEE.

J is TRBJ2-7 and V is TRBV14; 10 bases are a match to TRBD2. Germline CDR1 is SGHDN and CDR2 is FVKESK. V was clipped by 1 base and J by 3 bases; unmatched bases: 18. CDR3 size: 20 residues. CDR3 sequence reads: CASSQGIEGLSGRRIYEQYF. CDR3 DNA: TGTGCCAGCAGCCAAGGGATAGAGGGGCTTAGCGGGAGGAGGATCTACGAGCAGTACTTC.

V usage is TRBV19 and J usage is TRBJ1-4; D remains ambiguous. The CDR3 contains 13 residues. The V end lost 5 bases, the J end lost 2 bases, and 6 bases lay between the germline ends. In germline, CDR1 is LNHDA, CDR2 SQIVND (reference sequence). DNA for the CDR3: TGTGCCAGTAGTGCGCACACTAATGAAAAACTGTTTTTT. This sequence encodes CASSAHTNEKLFF.

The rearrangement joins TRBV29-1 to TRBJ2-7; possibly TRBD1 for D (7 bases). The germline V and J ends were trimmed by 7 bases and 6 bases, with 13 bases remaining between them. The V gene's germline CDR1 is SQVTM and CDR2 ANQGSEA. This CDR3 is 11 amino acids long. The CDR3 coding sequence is TGCAGCGCCAGGGGGGATGGCGAGCAGTACTTC. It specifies CSARGDGEQYF.

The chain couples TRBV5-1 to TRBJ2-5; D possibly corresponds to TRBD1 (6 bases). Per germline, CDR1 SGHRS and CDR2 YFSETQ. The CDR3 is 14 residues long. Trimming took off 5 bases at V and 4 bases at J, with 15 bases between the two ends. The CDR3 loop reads CASRLTGLGETQYF. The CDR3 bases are TGCGCCAGCAGACTTACAGGGTTGGGAGAGACCCAGTACTTC.

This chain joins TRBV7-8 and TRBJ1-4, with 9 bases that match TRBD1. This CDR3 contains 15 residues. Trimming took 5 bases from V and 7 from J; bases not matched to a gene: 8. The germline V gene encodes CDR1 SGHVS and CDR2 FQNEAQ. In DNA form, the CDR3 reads TGTGCCAGCAGCCCCGTACAGGGGGCGGGTGAAAAACTGTTTTTT. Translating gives CASSPVQGAGEKLFF. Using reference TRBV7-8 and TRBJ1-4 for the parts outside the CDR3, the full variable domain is GAGVSQSPRYKVAKRGQDVALRCDPISGHVSLFWYQQALGQGPEFLTYFQNEAQLDKSGLPSDRFFAERPEGSVSTLKIQRTQQEDSAVYLCASSPVQGAGEKLFFGSGTQLSVL.